This TCR beta chain was recorded in a study of blood T cell repertoires in COVID-19. For the study at large: Acute-phase and convalescent COVID-19 samples originated in the United States, Italy and Spain. Sample material is recorded as cDNA or gDNA derived from T cells, B-cell-depleted T cells, or PBMCs.

Authors' analysis steps: Estimation of nucleated cell counts was performed using reference gene primer amplification. The table came from immunoSEQ multiplex PCR; TCRdb's copy has only in-frame clones and leaves some out. The V and J calls and the clone size are those of that table, but D and trimming were determined from the DNA. The sample contains under 200,000 clones, approximately 90% of which appear only once. Germline CDR1 and CDR2: SGHTA and FQGNSA. With 4 bases clipped from V and 6 bases from J, the junction kept 2 bases outside the gene matches. CDR3 length: 13 residues. Sequencing used peripheral blood. The rearrangement joins TRBV7-2 to TRBJ2-7; 11 nucleotides match TRBD1. The receptor's source is a man between 60 and 75 years old with active or convalescent COVID-19. The CDR3 here is CASSSDRGREQYF. CDR3 bases: TGTGCCAGCAGCTCGGACAGGGGGCGCGAGCAGTACTTC.